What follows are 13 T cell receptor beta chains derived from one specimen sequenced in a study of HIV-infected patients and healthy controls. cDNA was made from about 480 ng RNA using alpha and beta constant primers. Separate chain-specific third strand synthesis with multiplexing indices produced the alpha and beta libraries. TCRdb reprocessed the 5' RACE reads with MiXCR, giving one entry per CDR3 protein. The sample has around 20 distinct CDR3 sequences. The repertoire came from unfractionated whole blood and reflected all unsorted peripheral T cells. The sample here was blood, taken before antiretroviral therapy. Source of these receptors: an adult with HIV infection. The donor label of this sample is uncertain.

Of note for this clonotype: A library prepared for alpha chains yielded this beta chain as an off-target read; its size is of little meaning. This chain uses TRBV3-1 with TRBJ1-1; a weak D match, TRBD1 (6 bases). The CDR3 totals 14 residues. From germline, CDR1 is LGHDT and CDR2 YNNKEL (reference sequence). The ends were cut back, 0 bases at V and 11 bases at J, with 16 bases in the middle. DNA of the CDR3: TGTGCCAGCAGCCAAGAGCGATATAACCAGGGGGCTTTCTTT. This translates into CASSQERYNQGAFF.

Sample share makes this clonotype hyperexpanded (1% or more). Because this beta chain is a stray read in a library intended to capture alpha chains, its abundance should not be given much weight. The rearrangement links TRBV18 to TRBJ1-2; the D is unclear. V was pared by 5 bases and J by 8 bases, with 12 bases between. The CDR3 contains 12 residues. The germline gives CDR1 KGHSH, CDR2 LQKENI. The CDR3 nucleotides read TGTGCCAGCTCAACCGGGGAGAGCGGCTACACCTTC. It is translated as CASSTGESGYTF.

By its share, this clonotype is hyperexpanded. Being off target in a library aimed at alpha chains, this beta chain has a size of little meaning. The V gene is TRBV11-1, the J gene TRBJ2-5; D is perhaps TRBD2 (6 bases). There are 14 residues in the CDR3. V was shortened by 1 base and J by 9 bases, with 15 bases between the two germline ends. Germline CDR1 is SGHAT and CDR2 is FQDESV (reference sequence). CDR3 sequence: CASSLVVQPGAQYF. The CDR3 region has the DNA TGTGCCAGCAGCTTAGTTGTGCAACCGGGAGCCCAGTACTTC.

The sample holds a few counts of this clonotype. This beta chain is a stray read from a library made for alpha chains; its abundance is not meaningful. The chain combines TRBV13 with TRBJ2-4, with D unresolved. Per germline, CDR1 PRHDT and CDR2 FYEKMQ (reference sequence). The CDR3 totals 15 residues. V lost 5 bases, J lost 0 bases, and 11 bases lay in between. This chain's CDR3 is CASSPRILAKNIQYF. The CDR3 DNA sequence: TGTGCCAGCAGCCCGCGGATCCTAGCCAAAAACATTCAGTACTTC.

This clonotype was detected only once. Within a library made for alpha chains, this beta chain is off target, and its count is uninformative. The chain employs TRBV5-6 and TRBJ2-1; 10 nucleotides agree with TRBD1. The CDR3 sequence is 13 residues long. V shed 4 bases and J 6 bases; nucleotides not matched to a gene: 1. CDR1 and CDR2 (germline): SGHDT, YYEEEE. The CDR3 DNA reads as TGTGCCAGCAGCCGGACAGGGGGCAATGAGCAGTTCTTC. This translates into CASSRTGGNEQFF. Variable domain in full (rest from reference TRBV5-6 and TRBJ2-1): DAGVTQSPTHLIKTRGQQVTLRCSPKSGHDTVSWYQQALGQGPQFIFQYYEEEERQRGNFPDRFSGHQFPNYSSELNVNALLLGDSALYLCASSRTGGNEQFFGPGTRLTVL.

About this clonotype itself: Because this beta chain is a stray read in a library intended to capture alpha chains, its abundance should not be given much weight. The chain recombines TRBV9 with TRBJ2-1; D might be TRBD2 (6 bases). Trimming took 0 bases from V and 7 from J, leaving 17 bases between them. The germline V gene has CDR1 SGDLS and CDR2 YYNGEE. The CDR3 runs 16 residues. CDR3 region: CASSVAGELAKNEQFF. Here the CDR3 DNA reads TGTGCCAGCAGCGTAGCGGGAGAGCTAGCGAAAAATGAGCAGTTCTTC.

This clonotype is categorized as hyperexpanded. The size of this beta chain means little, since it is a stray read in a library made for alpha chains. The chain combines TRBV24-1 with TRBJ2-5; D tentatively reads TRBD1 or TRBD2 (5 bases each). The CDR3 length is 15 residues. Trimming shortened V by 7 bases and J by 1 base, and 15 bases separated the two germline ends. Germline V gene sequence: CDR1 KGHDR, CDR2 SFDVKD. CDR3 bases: TGTGCCACCAGCGAGGCCGGGGCCCCCCAAGAGACCCAGTACTTC. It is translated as CATSEAGAPQETQYF.

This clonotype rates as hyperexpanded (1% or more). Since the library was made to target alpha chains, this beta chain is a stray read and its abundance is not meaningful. The CDR3 reads CASNTGPMNTEAFF. CDR3 sequence (DNA): TGTGCCAGCAACACAGGCCCGATGAACACTGAAGCTTTCTTT. The rearrangement uses TRBV6-6 and TRBJ1-1; a possible D gene is TRBD1 (5 bases). Trimming stripped 7 bases from V and 0 bases from J, with 12 bases between. The CDR3 runs to 14 residues. Germline loops: CDR1 MNHNY, CDR2 SVGAGI (reference sequence).

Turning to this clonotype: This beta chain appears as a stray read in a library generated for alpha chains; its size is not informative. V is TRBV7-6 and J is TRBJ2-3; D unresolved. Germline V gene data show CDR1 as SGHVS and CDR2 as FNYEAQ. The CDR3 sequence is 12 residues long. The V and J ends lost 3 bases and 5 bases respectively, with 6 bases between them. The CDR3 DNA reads TGTGCCAGCAGCTTTATCGGAGATACGCAGTATTTT. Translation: CASSFIGDTQYF.

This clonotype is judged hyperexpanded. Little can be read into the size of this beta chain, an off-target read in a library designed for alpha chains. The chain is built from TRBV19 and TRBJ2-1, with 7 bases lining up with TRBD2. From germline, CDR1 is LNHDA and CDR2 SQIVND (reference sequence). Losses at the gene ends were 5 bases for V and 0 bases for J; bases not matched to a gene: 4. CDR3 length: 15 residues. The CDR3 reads CASSEGLNSYNEQFF. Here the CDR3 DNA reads TGTGCCAGTAGTGAGGGACTAAACTCCTACAATGAGCAGTTCTTC.

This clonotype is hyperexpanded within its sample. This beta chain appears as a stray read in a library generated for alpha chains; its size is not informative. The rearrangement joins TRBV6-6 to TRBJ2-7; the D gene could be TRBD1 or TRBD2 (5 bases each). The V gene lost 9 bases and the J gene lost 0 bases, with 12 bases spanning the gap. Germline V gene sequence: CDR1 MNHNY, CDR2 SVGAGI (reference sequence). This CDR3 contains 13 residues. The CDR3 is CASSGLSSYEQYF. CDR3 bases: TGTGCCAGTTCGGGGCTGTCCTCCTACGAGCAGTACTTC.

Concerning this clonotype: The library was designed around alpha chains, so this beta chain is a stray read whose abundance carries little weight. The CDR3 here is CASSVYGTEADTQYF. CDR3 in DNA: TGTGCCAGCAGCGTTTACGGGACAGAGGCAGATACGCAGTATTTT. The V gene is TRBV9, the J gene TRBJ2-3, with 7 bases aligning to TRBD1. Germline V gene lookup returns CDR1 SGDLS and CDR2 YYNGEE. J lost 4 bases, V lost 2 bases, and 7 bases had no gene match. The CDR3 totals 15 residues. The full variable domain, completed using reference TRBV9 and TRBJ2-3, is DSGVTQTPKHLITATGQRVTLRCSPRSGDLSVYWYQQSLDQGLQFLIQYYNGEERAKGNILERFSAQQFPDLHSELNLSSLELGDSALYFCASSVYGTEADTQYFGPGTRLTVL.

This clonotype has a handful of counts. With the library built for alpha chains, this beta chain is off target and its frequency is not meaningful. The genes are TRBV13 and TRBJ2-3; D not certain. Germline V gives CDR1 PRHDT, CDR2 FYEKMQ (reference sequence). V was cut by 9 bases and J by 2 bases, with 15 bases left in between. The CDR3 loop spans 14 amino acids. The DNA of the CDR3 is TGTGCCAGTGGCCCGGAAGGAGACACAGATACGCAGTATTTT. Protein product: CASGPEGDTDTQYF.